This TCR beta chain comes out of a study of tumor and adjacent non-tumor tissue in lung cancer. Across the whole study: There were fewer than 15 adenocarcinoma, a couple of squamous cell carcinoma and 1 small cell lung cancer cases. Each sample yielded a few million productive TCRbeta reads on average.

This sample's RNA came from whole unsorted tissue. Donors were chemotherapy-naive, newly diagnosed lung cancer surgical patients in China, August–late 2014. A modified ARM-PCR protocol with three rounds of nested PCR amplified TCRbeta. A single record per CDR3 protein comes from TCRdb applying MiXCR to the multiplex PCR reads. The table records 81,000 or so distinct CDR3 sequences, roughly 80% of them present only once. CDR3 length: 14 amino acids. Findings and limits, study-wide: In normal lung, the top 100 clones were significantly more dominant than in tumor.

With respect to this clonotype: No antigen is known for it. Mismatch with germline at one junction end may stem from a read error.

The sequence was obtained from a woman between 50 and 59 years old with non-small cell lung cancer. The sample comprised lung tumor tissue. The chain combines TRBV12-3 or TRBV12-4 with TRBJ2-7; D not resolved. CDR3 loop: CASTLGCYAYEQSF. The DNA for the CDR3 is TGTGCCAGCACTTTGGGATGTTACGCCTACGAGCAGTCCTTC.